Following are 25 T cell receptor beta chains from one sample sequenced in a study of OX40 agonist ivuxolimab in advanced cancers. Assay used: immunoSEQ multiplex PCR; TCRdb lists only in-frame clones, some missing. The data show tens of thousands of clones, approximately 85% seen once. The starting material was CD4+ or CD8+ T cells sorted from blood, obtained in a trial of the OX40 agonist ivuxolimab. These receptor sequences come from an adult with an advanced solid tumor such as melanoma, head and neck, liver or kidney cancer.

This chain connects TRBV11-2 to TRBJ2-5, with D maybe TRBD1 (5 bases). V lost 3 bases and J 7 bases, leaving 9 bases between the germline ends. Looked up from germline, CDR1 is SGHAT and CDR2 is FQNNGV. There are 12 residues in the CDR3. CDR3 nucleotide sequence: TGTGCCAGCAGCTTCAGGGAAGGGACCCAGTACTTC. Protein product: CASSFREGTQYF. The entire variable domain, with the rest obtained from reference TRBV11-2 and TRBJ2-5, is as follows: EAGVAQSPRYKIIEKRQSVAFWCNPISGHATLYWYQQILGQGPKLLIQFQNNGVVDDSQLPKDRFSAERLKGVDSTLKIQPAKLEDSAVYLCASSFREGTQYFGPGTRLLVL.

This chain links TRBV9 with TRBJ1-1, with 11 bases matching TRBD1. The germline V gene encodes CDR1 SGDLS and CDR2 YYNGEE. With 3 bases clipped from V and 1 base from J, the junction kept 2 bases outside the gene matches. This CDR3 has 15 residues. The CDR3 nucleotides are TGTGCCAGCAGCGGCGGGACAGGGGGGAACACTGAAGCTTTCTTT. Translation: CASSGGTGGNTEAFF.

This chain uses TRBV28 with TRBJ1-3; 7 bases match TRBD1. The germline CDR1 and CDR2 sequences are MDHEN and SYDVKM. This CDR3 comprises 14 residues. The J segment lost 4 bases and the V segment lost 7 bases, leaving 7 bases of the junction unmatched. This chain's CDR3 is CASIQTGAGNTIYF. DNA for the CDR3: TGTGCCAGCATTCAAACAGGGGCAGGAAACACCATATATTTT. The full variable domain, in which reference TRBV28 and TRBJ1-3 provide the parts outside the CDR3, is DVKVTQSSRYLVKRTGEKVFLECVQDMDHENMFWYRQDPGLGLRLIYFSYDVKMKEKGDIPEGYSVSREKKERFSLILESASTNQTSMYLCASIQTGAGNTIYFGEGSWLTVV.

This chain joins TRBV19 and TRBJ2-7; D is unclear. The CDR3 sequence is 12 residues long. Trimming left V 2 bases short and J 5 bases short, with 7 bases between. Germline loops: CDR1 LNHDA, CDR2 SQIVND (reference sequence). CDR3 amino acids: CASSIPGHEQYF. CDR3 nucleotide sequence: TGTGCCAGTAGTATACCGGGTCACGAGCAGTACTTC.

This clone came up once. This chain uses TRBV5-1 with TRBJ2-5, with D maybe TRBD2 (6 bases). The V end was cut by 4 bases, the J end by 4 bases, with 17 bases between. The CDR3 has 15 residues. Per germline, CDR1 SGHRS and CDR2 YFSETQ. The CDR3 sequence is CASSPGTLPGETQYF. The CDR3 nucleotides are TGCGCCAGCAGCCCCGGGACTCTGCCCGGAGAGACCCAGTACTTC.

The chain links TRBV28 to TRBJ2-5, with 7 bases lining up with TRBD2. CDR3 length: 15 residues. The germline V gene has CDR1 MDHEN and CDR2 SYDVKM. Germline trimming cut 5 bases from V and 5 bases from J; bases unmatched to any gene: 11. CDR3 region: CASSPGSLGGETQYF. CDR3 in DNA: TGTGCCAGCAGTCCTGGAAGTTTGGGAGGGGAGACCCAGTACTTC.

The chain links TRBV21-1 to TRBJ2-1; TRBD2 is the table's D call and was not checked against the DNA. TRBV21-1 represents a pseudogene. The length of the CDR3 is 12 residues. The CDR3 DNA follows: TGTGCCTTAAGAGGAGGGGAAAATGAGCAGTTCTTC. Its translation: CALRGGENEQFF.

The chain uses TRBV7-6 and TRBJ2-7, with D possibly TRBD2 on 6 matching bases. CDR3 length: 16 amino acids. In germline, CDR1 is SGHVS, CDR2 FNYEAQ. Trimming cost V 1 base and J 2 bases, with 15 bases left between them. The DNA of the CDR3 is TGTGCCAGCAGCTTAGGAGCGGGCAGTGAGGCCTACGAGCAGTACTTC. Encoded protein: CASSLGAGSEAYEQYF.

The J gene is TRBJ2-7, the V gene TRBV10-3; D is unresolved. Between the trimmed V and J ends, which lost 2 bases and 10 bases, there was a span of 12 bases. CDR3 length: 12 residues. The germline CDR1 and CDR2 sequences are ENHRY and SYGVKD. CDR3 in DNA: TGTGCCATCAGTGAGGCGACAAGTCCCCAGTACTTC. As protein: CAISEATSPQYF.

The V call is TRBV28, the J call TRBJ1-5, with a weak D call TRBD1 (5 bases). The CDR3 sequence is 18 residues long. Germline V gene data show CDR1 as MDHEN and CDR2 as SYDVKM. Trimming removed 2 bases from V and 0 bases from J, with 17 bases in between. CDR3 sequence reads: CASSLGKTGIYSNQPQHF. The CDR3 DNA reads as TGTGCCAGCAGTTTAGGGAAAACAGGAATCTATAGCAATCAGCCCCAGCATTTT. The whole variable domain, remainder taken from reference TRBV28 and TRBJ1-5, is DVKVTQSSRYLVKRTGEKVFLECVQDMDHENMFWYRQDPGLGLRLIYFSYDVKMKEKGDIPEGYSVSREKKERFSLILESASTNQTSMYLCASSLGKTGIYSNQPQHFGDGTRLSIL.

The chain couples TRBV13 to TRBJ1-1; TRBD1 agrees at 9 bases. This CDR3 is 15 amino acids long. The J segment lost 5 bases and the V segment lost 4 bases, leaving 8 bases of the junction unmatched. CDR1 is PRHDT and CDR2 is FYEKMQ in the germline V gene (reference sequence). The CDR3 loop reads CASSSTTGGRTEAFF. The CDR3 nucleotides are TGTGCCAGCAGCTCCACCACAGGGGGCAGAACTGAAGCTTTCTTT. Complete variable domain (other parts from reference TRBV13 and TRBJ1-1): AAGVIQSPRHLIKEKRETATLKCYPIPRHDTVYWYQQGPGQDPQFLISFYEKMQSDKGSIPDRFSAQQFSDYHSELNMSSLELGDSALYFCASSSTTGGRTEAFFGQGTRLTVV.

The V gene is TRBV21-1, the J gene TRBJ1-1; the table's D call of TRBD1 was not tested on the DNA. TRBV21-1 is an annotated pseudogene. This CDR3 contains 19 residues. This CDR3 reads CASSKVGGQGVLQGTEAFF. CDR3 coding DNA: TGTGCCAGCAGCAAAGTCGGGGGACAGGGGGTTTTGCAGGGGACTGAAGCTTTCTTT.

The chain combines TRBV6-6 with TRBJ2-2, with D possibly being TRBD1 (5 bases). This CDR3 is 15 amino acids long. Trimming removed 6 bases at V and 3 bases at J, with 14 bases between. Looked up from germline, CDR1 is MNHNY and CDR2 is SVGAGI (reference sequence). The CDR3 DNA reads TGTGCCAGCAGCCAGCCAGGGTTCGACACCGGGGAGCTGTTTTTT. This gives the protein CASSQPGFDTGELFF.

The chain joins TRBV5-1 to TRBJ2-3, with D possibly being TRBD1 (7 bases). This CDR3 has 14 residues. Germline CDR1 SGHRS, CDR2 YFSETQ. The V end lost 1 base, the J end lost 6 bases, and 12 bases lay between the germline ends. The CDR3 protein is CASSLQGGGDTQYF. The CDR3 DNA is TGCGCCAGCAGCTTGCAGGGGGGAGGCGATACGCAGTATTTT.

The chain recombines TRBV9 with TRBJ2-1, with D possibly TRBD2 on 7 matching bases. The V gene lost 0 bases and the J gene lost 4 bases, with 14 bases spanning the gap. Germline CDR1 and CDR2: SGDLS and YYNGEE. CDR3 length: 16 residues. The CDR3 DNA follows: TGTGCCAGCAGCGTAGCAGGCGGGGGCTCGTACAATGAGCAGTTCTTC. Translation: CASSVAGGGSYNEQFF.

This chain links TRBV30 with TRBJ1-6; no firm D call. Trimming pared 4 bases from V and 10 bases from J, leaving 17 bases between. The CDR3 consists of 14 residues. Germline V gene sequence: CDR1 GTSNPN, CDR2 SVGIG (reference sequence). CDR3 DNA: TGTGCCTGGAACATCGCAGGTCTTAGATCACCCCTCCACTTT. It is translated as CAWNIAGLRSPLHF.

This chain joins TRBV5-1 and TRBJ1-2, with 9 bases lining up with TRBD1. Germline values: CDR1 SGHRS, CDR2 YFSETQ. V shed 4 bases, J shed 0 bases, and the junction held 4 bases outside the gene matches. The CDR3 has 15 residues. The CDR3 DNA follows: TGCGCCAGCAGCACCGGGACAGGGACTAACTATGGCTACACCTTC. Translation gives CASSTGTGTNYGYTF. Full variable domain (remainder filled in from reference TRBV5-1 and TRBJ1-2): KAGVTQTPRYLIKTRGQQVTLSCSPISGHRSVSWYQQTPGQGLQFLFEYFSETQRNKGNFPGRFSGRQFSNSRSEMNVSTLELGDSALYLCASSTGTGTNYGYTFGSGTRLTVV.

The chain combines TRBV27 with TRBJ2-7; 7 nucleotides match TRBD2. The germline CDR1 and CDR2 sequences are MNHEY and SMNVEV (reference sequence). This CDR3 has 14 residues. With 3 bases clipped from V and 2 bases from J, the junction kept 4 bases outside the gene matches. In DNA form, the CDR3 reads TGTGCCAGCAGTTTTAGCGGGCCCGCCTACGAGCAGTACTTC. Its translation: CASSFSGPAYEQYF.

The genes are TRBV5-1 and TRBJ1-4, with no clear D. The CDR3 has 15 residues. The ends were cut back, 0 bases at V and 1 base at J, with 7 bases in the middle. The germline gives CDR1 SGHRS, CDR2 YFSETQ. In DNA, the CDR3 is TGCGCCAGCAGCTTGGCGTGGGGAACTAATGAAAAACTGTTTTTT. Amino acid sequence: CASSLAWGTNEKLFF.

V usage is TRBV5-1 and J usage is TRBJ2-3, with D perhaps matching TRBD1 (5 bases). This CDR3 comprises 15 residues. Looked up from germline, CDR1 is SGHRS and CDR2 is YFSETQ. Between the trimmed V and J ends, which lost 0 bases and 3 bases, there was a span of 11 bases. The CDR3 nucleotides are TGCGCCAGCAGCTTGGACAGGTGGAGTACAGATACGCAGTATTTT. As protein: CASSLDRWSTDTQYF.

J is TRBJ2-2 and V is TRBV2; 7 bases are a match to TRBD2. The CDR3 is 19 residues long. With 6 bases clipped from V and 5 bases from J, the junction kept 21 bases outside the gene matches. Germline loops: CDR1 SNHLY, CDR2 FYNNEI. The CDR3: CASSSLPPGGNTRTGELFF. As DNA, the CDR3 is TGTGCCAGCAGCTCCCTACCCCCCGGGGGGAATACGCGAACCGGGGAGCTGTTTTTT.

This sequence joins TRBV7-9 and TRBJ1-1; weak D call: TRBD1 (5 bases). CDR1 and CDR2 (germline): SEHNR, FQNEAQ (reference sequence). The ends were cut back, 3 bases at V and 0 bases at J, with 14 bases in the middle. The CDR3 covers 16 residues. This CDR3 is CASSLVGGTVNTEAFF. CDR3 bases: TGTGCCAGCAGCTTGGTTGGAGGGACGGTGAACACTGAAGCTTTCTTT.

The rearrangement joins TRBV5-1 to TRBJ1-6; D possibly corresponds to TRBD1 (5 bases). Germline V gene data show CDR1 as SGHRS and CDR2 as YFSETQ. V was clipped by 4 bases and J by 8 bases, with 19 bases between them. The CDR3 loop spans 16 amino acids. The CDR3 region is CASSITTGAADSPLHF. The CDR3, as DNA: TGCGCCAGCAGCATCACGACCGGGGCGGCGGATTCACCCCTCCACTTT.

The chain uses TRBV5-1 and TRBJ2-5; D unclear. The V gene lost 0 bases and the J gene lost 3 bases, with 6 bases spanning the gap. There are 13 residues in the CDR3. CDR1 and CDR2 (germline): SGHRS, YFSETQ. For the CDR3, the DNA is TGCGCCAGCAGCTTGGTTGGGGAAGAGACCCAGTACTTC. Translation gives CASSLVGEETQYF.

The genes are TRBV7-8 and TRBJ1-1; 9 nucleotides align to TRBD1. The CDR3 consists of 14 residues. V dropped 4 bases and J dropped 5; count of bases not matched to a gene: 5. Germline CDR1 and CDR2: SGHVS and FQNEAQ. The CDR3 here is CASSYRDRATEAFF. As DNA, the CDR3 is TGTGCCAGCAGCTACCGGGACAGGGCTACTGAAGCTTTCTTT.